Reported below is one T cell receptor beta chain. This table comes from immunoSEQ multiplex PCR, and its TCRdb copy is limited to in-frame clones, with some not included. The data show about 280,000 clones, about 90% seen once. This sample was included in a study of blood T cell repertoires in COVID-19. With V trimmed by 2 bases and J by 6 bases, 9 bases remained unmatched. The germline V gene encodes CDR1 MNHNS and CDR2 SASEGT. CDR3 length: 15 amino acids. The sample comprised peripheral blood. This clonotype originated in a woman aged 30 to 39 who had recovered from COVID-19. The gene calls are TRBV6-1 and TRBJ1-2, with 7 bases matching TRBD1. The CDR3 nucleotides read TGTGCCAGCAGTGAAATTCTGACAGGGATAGATGGCTACACCTTC. Protein product: CASSEILTGIDGYTF.